What follows are 28 T cell receptor beta chains derived from one specimen sequenced in a study of blood T cell repertoires in COVID-19. Data came from immunoSEQ multiplex PCR; TCRdb stores just in-frame clones and leaves some out. The sample has 350,000 to 400,000 clones; around nine tenths are singletons. The sequenced sample consisted of PBMCs or T cells enriched from blood (not recorded which). All receptors come from a woman in her thirties who had recovered from COVID-19.

The rearrangement links TRBV28 to TRBJ1-6; D is unresolved. The germline gives CDR1 MDHEN, CDR2 SYDVKM. The V end lost 6 bases, the J end lost 12 bases, and 9 bases lay between the germline ends. The CDR3 sequence is 11 residues long. The CDR3 nucleotides read TGTGCCAGCAGCCCCCCCGGACCCCTCCACTTT. This encodes CASSPPGPLHF.

V and J are TRBV28 and TRBJ2-7, with 8 bases aligning to TRBD1. Germline values: CDR1 MDHEN, CDR2 SYDVKM. CDR3 length equals 15 residues. V trimming: 1 base; J trimming: 4 bases; junction bases outside the gene matches: 6. The CDR3 bases are TGTGCCAGCAGTTTATATGGACAGGGAAAATACGAGCAGTACTTC. It is translated as CASSLYGQGKYEQYF. Using reference TRBV28 and TRBJ2-7 for the parts outside the CDR3, the full variable domain is DVKVTQSSRYLVKRTGEKVFLECVQDMDHENMFWYRQDPGLGLRLIYFSYDVKMKEKGDIPEGYSVSREKKERFSLILESASTNQTSMYLCASSLYGQGKYEQYFGPGTRLTVT.

The J gene is TRBJ1-4, the V gene TRBV6-5; D is unclear. Looked up from germline, CDR1 is MNHEY and CDR2 is SVGAGI. This CDR3 comprises 14 residues. V dropped 4 bases and J dropped 5 bases, with 11 bases sitting between them. CDR3 loop: CASSSRGKNEKLFF. The DNA for the CDR3 is TGTGCCAGCAGTTCACGCGGGAAGAATGAAAAACTGTTTTTT.

The chain joins TRBV4-1 to TRBJ1-1; D remains ambiguous. The CDR3 spans 15 residues. Trimming took 4 bases from V and 1 from J, leaving 13 bases between them. Germline CDR1 and CDR2: MGHRA and YSYEKL. DNA of the CDR3: TGCGCCAGCAGCCTTCAGGTCCCAGGGAACACTGAAGCTTTCTTT. Protein: CASSLQVPGNTEAFF.

The chain is built from TRBV6-5 and TRBJ1-4; TRBD1 might be the D (6 bases). Trimming removed 6 bases from V and 8 bases from J, with 19 bases in between. This CDR3 is built from 15 residues. In germline, CDR1 is MNHEY, CDR2 SVGAGI. CDR3 DNA sequence: TGTGCCAGCAGCAACCAGGGGACGGCTACCGAAAAACTGTTTTTT. Encoded protein: CASSNQGTATEKLFF.

This chain joins TRBV5-1 and TRBJ2-7, with 8 bases identical to TRBD2. V lost 1 base to trimming and J lost 0 bases; unmatched junction nucleotides: 3. Germline values: CDR1 SGHRS, CDR2 YFSETQ. This CDR3 contains 15 residues. The CDR3 here is CASSLSGGSSYEQYF. CDR3 coding DNA: TGCGCCAGCAGCTTGTCGGGGGGGAGCTCCTACGAGCAGTACTTC.

The chain recombines TRBV4-2 with TRBJ2-7; no clear D gene. The CDR3 contains 17 residues. Germline V CDR1 and CDR2: LGHNA, YNFKEQ. The germline V and J ends were trimmed by 0 bases and 2 bases, with 17 bases remaining between them. CDR3 sequence (DNA): TGTGCCAGCAGCCAAGATCTTGGCGACAAAAGTACCTACGAGCAGTACTTC. Protein product: CASSQDLGDKSTYEQYF.

In this sample, this clone turned up once. The V gene is TRBV30, the J gene TRBJ2-3, with D unclear. Per germline, CDR1 GTSNPN and CDR2 SVGIG (reference sequence). Deletions cut 2 bases from V and 0 bases from J, with 9 bases between. CDR3 length: 14 residues. The chain's CDR3 is CAWSLLGSTDTQYF. In DNA, the CDR3 is TGTGCCTGGAGTCTGCTAGGCAGCACAGATACGCAGTATTTT.

The chain couples TRBV9 to TRBJ1-2; D is unclear. In germline, CDR1 is SGDLS, CDR2 YYNGEE. Trimming took 0 bases from V and 7 from J, leaving 28 bases between them. The CDR3 runs 19 residues. This CDR3 is CASSVGSWGPGSFVFGYTF. In DNA form, the CDR3 reads TGTGCCAGCAGCGTAGGATCCTGGGGTCCGGGGTCATTCGTTTTTGGCTACACCTTC.

As to this clone: Within the sample, other DNA sequences also encode this same CDR3. The rearrangement links TRBV2 to TRBJ2-2; TRBD2 is a possible D gene (5 bases). Germline loops: CDR1 SNHLY, CDR2 FYNNEI. Trimming removed 7 bases at V and 2 bases at J, with 8 bases between. This CDR3 comprises 13 residues. This CDR3 is CASTSSNTGELFF. CDR3 DNA sequence: TGTGCCAGCACTAGCAGTAACACCGGGGAGCTGTTTTTT. The full variable domain, with the rest looked up from reference TRBV2 and TRBJ2-2, is EPEVTQTPSHQVTQMGQEVILRCVPISNHLYFYWYRQILGQKVEFLVSFYNNEISEKSEIFDDQFSVERPDGSNFTLKIRSTKLEDSAMYFCASTSSNTGELFFGEGSRLTVL.

J is TRBJ1-2 and V is TRBV7-2; D remains ambiguous. The CDR3 spans 13 residues. Germline V gene lookup returns CDR1 SGHTA and CDR2 FQGNSA. V was pared by 0 bases and J by 3 bases, with 5 bases between. CDR3 nucleotides: TGTGCCAGCAGCTTAGCGCAGGACTATGGCTACACCTTC. This sequence encodes CASSLAQDYGYTF.

The CDR3, as DNA: TGTGCCAGCAGTGTGAGCGATTATAATTCACCCCTCCACTTT. As protein: CASSVSDYNSPLHF. This chain joins TRBV6-4 and TRBJ1-6; D gene uncertain. Trimming shortened V by 4 bases and J by 4 bases, and 8 bases separated the two germline ends. Looked up from germline, CDR1 is MRHNA and CDR2 is SNTAGT. The CDR3 spans 14 residues.

This chain uses TRBV7-8 with TRBJ2-2, with unresolved D. V was shortened by 3 bases and J by 4 bases, with 3 bases between the two germline ends. This CDR3 is 12 amino acids long. Looked up from germline, CDR1 is SGHVS and CDR2 is FQNEAQ. CDR3 amino acids: CASSFRTGELFF. The CDR3 region has the DNA TGTGCCAGCAGCTTCCGCACCGGGGAGCTGTTTTTT.

V and J are TRBV7-2 and TRBJ2-5; 7 bases are shared with TRBD2. The V gene's germline CDR1 is SGHTA and CDR2 FQGNSA. Unmatched junction bases numbered 3, after V lost 1 base and J lost 1 base. This CDR3 has 15 amino acids. The CDR3 reads CASSLVGGIQETQYF. The CDR3 region has the DNA TGTGCCAGCAGCTTAGTGGGGGGGATCCAAGAGACCCAGTACTTC.

The gene calls are TRBV7-9 and TRBJ1-2; weak D call: TRBD1 (5 bases). V was trimmed by 6 bases and J by 1 base, leaving 9 bases between them. The CDR3 contains 13 residues. The germline V gene has CDR1 SEHNR and CDR2 FQNEAQ (reference sequence). The CDR3 region has the DNA TGTGCCAGCAGTTACGGACATAACTATGGCTACACCTTC. The encoded protein is CASSYGHNYGYTF.

The chain joins TRBV29-1 to TRBJ2-2; weak D call: TRBD1 (5 bases). Trimming took 3 bases from V and 4 from J, leaving 9 bases between them. The CDR3 totals 13 residues. Germline loops: CDR1 SQVTM, CDR2 ANQGSEA. The CDR3 DNA reads as TGCAGCGTTGATCGCCAGGGCACCGGGGAGCTGTTTTTT. It specifies CSVDRQGTGELFF.

V gene TRBV7-9 combines with J gene TRBJ1-2; 7 positions match TRBD1. The CDR3 totals 16 residues. CDR1 and CDR2 from the germline V gene are SEHNR and FQNEAQ (reference sequence). Trimming at V came to 5 bases and at J to 3 bases, leaving 12 bases not matched to a gene. In DNA form, the CDR3 reads TGTGCCAGCAGCACTTCGACAGGGAGGTTTGACTATGGCTACACCTTC. Amino acids: CASSTSTGRFDYGYTF.

The chain joins TRBV7-2 to TRBJ2-3, with TRBD2 matching 9 bases. With V trimmed by 3 bases and J by 2 bases, 9 bases remained unmatched. The CDR3 has 17 residues. Germline V gives CDR1 SGHTA, CDR2 FQGNSA. The CDR3 DNA reads TGTGCCAGCAGCTTGAGACTTAGCGGGGGTGTCACAGATACGCAGTATTTT. Encoded protein: CASSLRLSGGVTDTQYF.

The rearrangement joins TRBV10-2 to TRBJ1-2; TRBD1 might be the D (5 bases). Germline lookup yields CDR1 WSHSY and CDR2 SAAADI. The CDR3 spans 16 residues. The ends were cut back, 6 bases at V and 0 bases at J, with 17 bases in the middle. CDR3 DNA: TGCGCCAGCAGCGGATGGGGGGAGGGGACTAACTATGGCTACACCTTC. Its translation: CASSGWGEGTNYGYTF.

The chain uses TRBV3-1 (or the pseudogene TRBV3-2) and TRBJ1-5; the D gene is possibly TRBD1 (5 bases). V gave up 0 bases and J gave up 6 bases, with 12 bases separating them. The CDR3 is 15 residues long. CDR1 is LGHDT, CDR2 YNNKEL, per germline (reference sequence). CDR3 in amino acids: CASSQDLQGGQPQHF. The CDR3 bases are TGTGCCAGCAGCCAAGATCTCCAGGGAGGTCAGCCCCAGCATTTT.

In this sample, this clone turned up a few times. The chain uses TRBV2 and TRBJ1-4; D is unclear. This CDR3 is 14 amino acids long. Looked up from germline, CDR1 is SNHLY and CDR2 is FYNNEI. The V and J ends lost 3 bases and 3 bases respectively, with 8 bases between them. CDR3 amino acids: CASSEVIANEKLFF. In DNA, the CDR3 is TGTGCCAGCAGTGAGGTAATAGCTAATGAAAAACTGTTTTTT.

This chain uses TRBV5-1 with TRBJ1-1, with D unclear. The germline V and J ends were trimmed by 2 bases and 0 bases, with 8 bases remaining between them. The CDR3 contains 14 residues. The V gene's germline CDR1 is SGHRS and CDR2 YFSETQ. The CDR3 protein is CASSLWSVNTEAFF. As DNA, the CDR3 is TGCGCCAGCAGCTTATGGTCAGTGAACACTGAAGCTTTCTTT.

This clone was detected only a few times. Other DNA sequences in the sample encode the same CDR3. V and J are TRBV7-9 and TRBJ2-7; a possible D gene is TRBD1 (5 bases). Trimming shortened V by 4 bases and J by 4 bases, and 8 bases separated the two germline ends. CDR1 and CDR2 from the germline V gene are SEHNR and FQNEAQ (reference sequence). CDR3 length: 12 amino acids. The CDR3 loop reads CASSSQGYEQYF. CDR3 DNA sequence: TGTGCCAGCAGCTCCCAGGGATACGAGCAGTACTTC. The variable domain in full, with the rest retrieved from reference TRBV7-9 and TRBJ2-7, is DTGVSQNPRHKITKRGQNVTFRCDPISEHNRLYWYRQTLGQGPEFLTYFQNEAQLEKSRLLSDRFSAERPKGSFSTLEIQRTEQGDSAMYLCASSSQGYEQYFGPGTRLTVT.

This clone was found once. This rearrangement joins TRBV30 to TRBJ2-6; tentatively, D is TRBD1 (7 bases). The germline V and J ends were trimmed by 0 bases and 0 bases, with 30 bases remaining between them. This CDR3 has 23 amino acids. Germline V CDR1 and CDR2: GTSNPN, SVGIG (reference sequence). CDR3 nucleotide sequence: TGTGCCTGGAGTGTACTCCGGAGGGGGCTCTCCCGCCAGATCCTCTCTGGGGCCAACGTCCTGACTTTC. As protein: CAWSVLRRGLSRQILSGANVLTF. Combining the CDR3 with reference TRBV30 and TRBJ2-6 gives the whole variable domain SQTIHQWPATLVQPVGSPLSLECTVEGTSNPNLYWYRQAAGRGLQLLFYSVGIGQISSEVPQNLSASRPQDRQFILSSKKLLLSDSGFYLCAWSVLRRGLSRQILSGANVLTFGAGSRLTVL.

The chain is built from TRBV3-1 (or the pseudogene TRBV3-2) and TRBJ2-7, with TRBD1 matching over 7 bases. V was clipped by 4 bases and J by 3 bases; unmatched bases: 9. The germline gives CDR1 LGHDT, CDR2 YNNKEL (reference sequence). The CDR3 consists of 15 residues. The CDR3 DNA reads as TGTGCCAGCAGCCGACAGGGACGGGGAGTCTACGAGCAGTACTTC. Its protein product is CASSRQGRGVYEQYF.

The chain combines TRBV19 with TRBJ1-2, with 8 bases lining up with TRBD1. The CDR3 contains 16 residues. With V trimmed by 5 bases and J by 4 bases, 12 bases remained unmatched. In germline, CDR1 is LNHDA, CDR2 SQIVND (reference sequence). The CDR3 DNA is TGTGCCAGTAGTCCTCTTTTCAGGGGGCGAGTCTATGGCTACACCTTC. It is translated as CASSPLFRGRVYGYTF. The variable domain in full, completed from reference TRBV19 and TRBJ1-2, reads DGGITQSPKYLFRKEGQNVTLSCEQNLNHDAMYWYRQDPGQGLRLIYYSQIVNDFQKGDIAEGYSVSREKKESFPLTVTSAQKNPTAFYLCASSPLFRGRVYGYTFGSGTRLTVV.

CDR3 loop: CASSFQSWDTTFAGELFF. The CDR3 DNA sequence: TGCGCCAGCAGCTTCCAGTCGTGGGACACTACTTTCGCCGGGGAGCTGTTTTTT. The rearrangement uses TRBV4-1 and TRBJ2-2; TRBD1 might be the D (6 bases). The CDR3 is made up of 18 amino acids. The germline CDR1 and CDR2 sequences are MGHRA and YSYEKL. V gave up 5 bases and J gave up 6 bases, with 25 bases separating them.

The V gene is TRBV7-8, the J gene TRBJ2-7; 7 nucleotides match TRBD2. The V gene's germline CDR1 is SGHVS and CDR2 FQNEAQ. After removal of 1 base from V and 0 bases from J, the junction contained 6 bases not matched to a gene. CDR3 length: 16 amino acids. CDR3 DNA: TGTGCCAGCAGCTTAGTTCAAGCGGGACTCTCCTACGAGCAGTACTTC. Amino acids: CASSLVQAGLSYEQYF.